The clone carrying this T cell receptor (beta chain) was counted a single time. Germline V gives CDR1 MNHEY, CDR2 SVGAGI. The CDR3 length is 13 residues. J lost 1 base, V lost 6 bases, and 2 bases had no gene match. The data derive from a study of blood T cell repertoires in COVID-19. In the study overall: The origin of the acute and convalescent COVID-19 samples was the United States, Italy and Spain. The analysed material was cDNA or gDNA that came from T cells, B-cell-depleted T cells, or PBMCs.

In the study's own analysis: Scientists estimated how many nucleated cells there were by amplifying reference gene primers. Some clones are missing from TCRdb's copy, which holds only in-frame ones; the method was immunoSEQ multiplex PCR. V and J calls plus clone size are reproduced from that table; the DNA served to infer D and trimming. The profile covers about 130,000 clones, with about four fifths appearing a single time and about 9.6% taken by the ten largest. What was sequenced was peripheral blood. The clonotype comes from a middle-aged man with active or convalescent COVID-19. V and J are TRBV6-5 and TRBJ1-1, with 7 bases lining up with TRBD1. The CDR3 protein is CASRRQGNTEAFF. The CDR3, as DNA: TGTGCCAGCAGAAGACAGGGGAACACTGAAGCTTTCTTT.